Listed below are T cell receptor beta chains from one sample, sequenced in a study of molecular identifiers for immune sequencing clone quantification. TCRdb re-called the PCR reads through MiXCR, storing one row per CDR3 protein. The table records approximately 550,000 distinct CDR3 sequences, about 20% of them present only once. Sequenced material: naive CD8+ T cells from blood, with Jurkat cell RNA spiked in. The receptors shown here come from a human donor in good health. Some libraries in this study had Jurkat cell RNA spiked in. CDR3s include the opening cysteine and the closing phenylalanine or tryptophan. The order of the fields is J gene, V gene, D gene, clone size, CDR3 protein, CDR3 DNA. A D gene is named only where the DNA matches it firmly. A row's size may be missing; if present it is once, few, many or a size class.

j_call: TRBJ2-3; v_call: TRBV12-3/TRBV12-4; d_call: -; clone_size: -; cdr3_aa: CASKMLSTDTQYF; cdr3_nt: TGTGCCAGCAAGATGTTATCCACAGATACGCAGTATTTT
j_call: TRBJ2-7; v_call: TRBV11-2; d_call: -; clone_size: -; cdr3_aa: CASSLGVLAGEQYF; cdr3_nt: TGTGCCAGCAGCTTAGGAGTCTTAGCCGGGGAGCAGTACTTC
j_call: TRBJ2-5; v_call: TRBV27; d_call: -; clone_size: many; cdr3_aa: CASSRPGLEETQYF; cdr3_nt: TGTGCCAGTTCTAGGCCTGGTCTCGAAGAGACCCAGTACTTC
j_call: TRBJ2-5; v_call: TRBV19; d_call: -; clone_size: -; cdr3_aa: CASSPGPGLAQYF; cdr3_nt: TGTGCCAGTAGCCCCGGACCTGGTCTCGCCCAGTACTTC
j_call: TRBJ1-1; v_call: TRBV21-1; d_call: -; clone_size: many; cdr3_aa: CASSKAGQGGAFF; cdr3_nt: TGTGCCAGCAGCAAAGCTGGACAGGGAGGGGCTTTCTTT
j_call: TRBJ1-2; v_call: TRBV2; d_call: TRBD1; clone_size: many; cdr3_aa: CASSGGQGDNYGYTF; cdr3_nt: TGTGCCAGCAGTGGTGGACAGGGCGATAACTATGGCTACACCTTC
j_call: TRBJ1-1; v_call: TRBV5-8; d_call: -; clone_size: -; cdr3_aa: CASSLTPERALNTEAFF; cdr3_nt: TGTGCCAGCAGCTTAACCCCGGAGAGGGCCCTAAACACTGAAGCTTTCTTT
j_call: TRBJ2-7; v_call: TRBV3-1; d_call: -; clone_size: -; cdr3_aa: CASSQDSGHSYEQYF; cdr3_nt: TGTGCCAGCAGCCAAGATAGTGGACACTCCTACGAGCAGTACTTC
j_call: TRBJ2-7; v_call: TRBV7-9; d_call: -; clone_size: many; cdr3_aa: CASSPTLAYEQYF; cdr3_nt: TGTGCCAGCAGCCCAACCCTAGCCTACGAGCAGTACTTC
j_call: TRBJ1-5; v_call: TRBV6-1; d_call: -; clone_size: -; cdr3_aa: CAGGIGIQPQHF; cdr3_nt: TGTGCCGGGGGGATTGGCATTCAGCCCCAGCATTTT
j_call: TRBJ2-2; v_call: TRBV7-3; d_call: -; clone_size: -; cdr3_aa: CASSLTGRGGTTGELFF; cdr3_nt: TGTGCCAGCAGCTTAACGGGACGAGGAGGCACCACCGGGGAGCTGTTTTTT
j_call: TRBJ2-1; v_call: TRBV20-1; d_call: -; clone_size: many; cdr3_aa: CSASSWESYNEQFF; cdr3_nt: TGCAGTGCTAGCTCGTGGGAGTCCTACAATGAGCAGTTCTTC
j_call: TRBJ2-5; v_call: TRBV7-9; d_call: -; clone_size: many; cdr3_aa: CASSQLPIETQYF; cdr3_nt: TGTGCCAGCAGCCAACTACCTATCGAGACCCAGTACTTC
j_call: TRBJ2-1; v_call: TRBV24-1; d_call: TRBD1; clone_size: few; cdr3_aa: CATSTGDRGRPGPYNEQFF; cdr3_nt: TGTGCCACCAGTACCGGGGACAGGGGCCGCCCAGGGCCTTACAATGAGCAGTTCTTC
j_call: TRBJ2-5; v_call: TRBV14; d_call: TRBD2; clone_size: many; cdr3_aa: CASSQESWGGGSVGTQYF; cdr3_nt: TGTGCCAGCAGCCAAGAATCCTGGGGCGGGGGGTCCGTCGGGACCCAGTACTTC
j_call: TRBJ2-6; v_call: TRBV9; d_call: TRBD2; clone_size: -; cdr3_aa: CASSVADGGVLSANVLTF; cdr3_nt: TGTGCCAGCAGCGTAGCGGACGGGGGGGTCCTATCGGCCAACGTCCTGACTTTC
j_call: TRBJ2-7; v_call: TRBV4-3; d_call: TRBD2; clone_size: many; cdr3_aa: CASSQNSGRAREQYF; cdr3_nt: TGCGCCAGCAGCCAAAATAGCGGGAGGGCCAGGGAGCAGTACTTC
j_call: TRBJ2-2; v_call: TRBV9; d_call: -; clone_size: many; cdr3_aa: CASSTLGELFF; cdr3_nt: TGTGCCAGCAGCACCCTCGGGGAGCTGTTTTTT
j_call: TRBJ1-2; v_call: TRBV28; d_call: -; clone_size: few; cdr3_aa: CASSLSRGGNYGYTF; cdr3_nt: TGTGCCAGCAGTTTATCACGCGGGGGCAACTATGGCTACACCTTC
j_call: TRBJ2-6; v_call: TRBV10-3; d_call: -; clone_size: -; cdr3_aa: CAISEPTTSGANVLTF; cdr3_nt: TGTGCCATCAGTGAGCCCACAACTTCTGGGGCCAACGTCCTGACTTTC
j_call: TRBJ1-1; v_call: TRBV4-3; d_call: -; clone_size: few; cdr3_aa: CASSRPHGANTEAFF; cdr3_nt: TGCGCCAGCAGCCGTCCCCACGGGGCGAACACTGAAGCTTTCTTT
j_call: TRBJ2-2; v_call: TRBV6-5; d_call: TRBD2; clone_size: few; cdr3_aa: CASSYFGREAGELFF; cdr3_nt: TGTGCCAGCAGTTACTTCGGGAGGGAGGCCGGGGAGCTGTTTTTT
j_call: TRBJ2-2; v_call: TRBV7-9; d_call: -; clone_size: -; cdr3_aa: CASRDGGLGTGELFF; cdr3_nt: TGTGCCAGCAGGGACGGAGGGCTTGGCACCGGGGAGCTGTTTTTT
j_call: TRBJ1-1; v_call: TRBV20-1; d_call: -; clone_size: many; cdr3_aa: CSALGQLNTEAFF; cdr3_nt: TGCAGTGCTCTGGGACAATTGAACACTGAAGCTTTCTTT
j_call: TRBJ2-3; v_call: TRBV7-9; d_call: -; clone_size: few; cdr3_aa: CASSLGLGRKVVGDTQYF; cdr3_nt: TGTGCCAGCAGCTTGGGTCTAGGAAGGAAAGTTGTGGGAGATACGCAGTATTTT
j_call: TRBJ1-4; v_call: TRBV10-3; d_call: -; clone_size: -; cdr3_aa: CAISKSTPLAGILFF; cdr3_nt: TGTGCCATCAGTAAGTCTACACCATTGGCGGGGATCCTGTTTTTT
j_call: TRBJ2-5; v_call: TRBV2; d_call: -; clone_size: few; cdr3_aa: CASRTNAQETQYF; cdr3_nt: TGTGCCAGCAGGACTAACGCCCAAGAGACCCAGTACTTC